One sample yielded the 12 T cell receptor beta chains listed below, sequenced in a study of T cell responses to AZD1222 COVID-19 vaccine. Assay: immunoSEQ multiplex PCR; the TCRdb copy retains only in-frame clones and omits some. The table has over 100,000 clones, approximately 86% seen once. Material: peripheral blood, obtained on day 0 of MenACWY control vaccination. The receptors originated from an adult in good health.

Only a few counts were recorded for this clone. V usage is TRBV11-2 and J usage is TRBJ2-1, with D unresolved. The CDR3 runs to 16 residues. V was cut by 3 bases and J by 7 bases, with 19 bases left in between. The germline gives CDR1 SGHAT, CDR2 FQNNGV. The CDR3 loop reads CASSFNDFSLNNEQFF. The CDR3 DNA sequence: TGTGCCAGCAGCTTTAATGACTTCTCCTTAAATAATGAGCAGTTCTTC.

This chain joins TRBV7-9 and TRBJ1-1, with 7 bases that match TRBD1. V was clipped by 5 bases and J by 1 base; unmatched bases: 7. Per the germline V gene, CDR1 is SEHNR and CDR2 is FQNEAQ (reference sequence). The CDR3 totals 15 residues. DNA for the CDR3: TGTGCCAGCAGCCCTCCCTGGACAGGGAACACTGAAGCTTTCTTT. It is translated as CASSPPWTGNTEAFF. The full variable domain, its missing parts supplied by reference TRBV7-9 and TRBJ1-1, is DTGVSQNPRHKITKRGQNVTFRCDPISEHNRLYWYRQTLGQGPEFLTYFQNEAQLEKSRLLSDRFSAERPKGSFSTLEIQRTEQGDSAMYLCASSPPWTGNTEAFFGQGTRLTVV.

The chain couples TRBV6-1 to TRBJ2-7; 7 bases map to TRBD2. Germline V lookup: CDR1 MNHNS, CDR2 SASEGT. V was pared by 3 bases and J by 9 bases, with 11 bases of the junction left unmatched. The CDR3 has 14 amino acids. The chain's CDR3 is CASSDLMPGRVQYF. For the CDR3, the DNA is TGTGCCAGCAGTGATTTAATGCCGGGGAGGGTGCAGTACTTC.

This chain uses TRBV4-2 with TRBJ1-5, with 9 bases aligning to TRBD1. This CDR3 is 17 amino acids long. V lost 3 bases, J lost 2 bases, and 8 bases stayed unmatched. The V gene's germline CDR1 is LGHNA and CDR2 YNFKEQ. The chain's CDR3 is CASSHGTGNRGNQPQHF. CDR3 coding DNA: TGTGCCAGCAGCCACGGGACAGGGAACCGGGGCAATCAGCCCCAGCATTTT.

The chain has TRBV7-9 and TRBJ1-3, with 12 bases lining up with TRBD1. CDR1 and CDR2 (germline): SEHNR, FQNEAQ (reference sequence). CDR3 length equals 17 residues. J lost 3 bases, V lost 5 bases, and 8 bases had no gene match. CDR3: CASSRDRGLVRGNTIYF. Here the CDR3 DNA reads TGTGCCAGCAGCCGGGACAGGGGGCTTGTTCGTGGAAACACCATATATTTT.

The chain combines TRBV2 with TRBJ2-7; D is uncertain. The CDR3 has 14 amino acids. Germline CDR1 SNHLY, CDR2 FYNNEI. Trimming cost V 2 bases and J 2 bases, with 10 bases left between them. CDR3 sequence: CASSEQTSTYEQYF. CDR3 DNA sequence: TGTGCCAGCAGTGAACAGACGTCGACCTACGAGCAGTACTTC.

This chain joins TRBV19 and TRBJ2-1; 12 positions match TRBD2. The CDR3 extends over 14 amino acids. Germline assignment: CDR1 LNHDA and CDR2 SQIVND (reference sequence). J was trimmed by 7 bases and V by 5 bases; bases with no gene match: 3. CDR3 bases: TGTGCCAGTAGTCAAGGACTAGCGGGGAATGAGCAGTTCTTC. It translates to CASSQGLAGNEQFF.

This chain connects TRBV7-9 to TRBJ2-5, with TRBD2 identical over 10 bases. In germline, CDR1 is SEHNR, CDR2 FQNEAQ (reference sequence). This CDR3 spans 16 amino acids. V trimming: 5 bases; J trimming: 0 bases; junction bases outside the gene matches: 6. Written as DNA, the CDR3 is TGTGCCAGCAGCCACGGAGGGACTAGCGACCAAGAGACCCAGTACTTC. Residues: CASSHGGTSDQETQYF.

V gene TRBV27 combines with J gene TRBJ2-1; 9 positions match TRBD2. J was trimmed by 7 bases and V by 3 bases; bases with no gene match: 7. Per the germline V gene, CDR1 is MNHEY and CDR2 is SMNVEV (reference sequence). This CDR3 has 15 amino acids. Here the CDR3 reads CASSLASGVRNEQFF. CDR3 in DNA: TGTGCCAGCAGTTTGGCTAGCGGGGTTAGGAATGAGCAGTTCTTC.

The chain has TRBV5-4 and TRBJ2-7; TRBD1 aligns across 7 bases. The junction had 5 bases not matched to a gene; V was cut back by 0 bases and J by 2 bases. The V gene's germline CDR1 is SGHNT and CDR2 YYREEE (reference sequence). The length of the CDR3 is 15 residues. CDR3 nucleotide sequence: TGTGCCAGCAGCTTGGTGGGGACAGACCCCTACGAGCAGTACTTC. As protein: CASSLVGTDPYEQYF.

V and J are TRBV28 and TRBJ1-2, with D perhaps matching TRBD1 (6 bases). CDR1 is MDHEN and CDR2 is SYDVKM in the germline V gene. With 3 bases removed from V and 6 bases from J, the gap between germline ends came to 17 bases. The CDR3 length is 15 residues. The CDR3 region has the DNA TGTGCCAGCAGTTTGAGGGGGGGGCAGGAAAATGGCTACACCTTC. Its translation: CASSLRGGQENGYTF.

J is TRBJ2-7 and V is TRBV28, with 9 bases aligning to TRBD1. CDR3 length: 15 amino acids. The junction had 4 bases not matched to a gene; V was cut back by 4 bases and J by 0 bases. Germline assignment: CDR1 MDHEN and CDR2 SYDVKM. The CDR3, as DNA: TGTGCCAGCAGTTGGGGACAGGGTCTCTCCTACGAGCAGTACTTC. As protein: CASSWGQGLSYEQYF. The full variable domain, its missing parts supplied by reference TRBV28 and TRBJ2-7, is DVKVTQSSRYLVKRTGEKVFLECVQDMDHENMFWYRQDPGLGLRLIYFSYDVKMKEKGDIPEGYSVSREKKERFSLILESASTNQTSMYLCASSWGQGLSYEQYFGPGTRLTVT.